The 11 T cell receptor beta chains presented below share a single source sample, sequenced in a study of T-cell reconstitution after alpha-beta-depleted transplantation in children. Unique molecular identifiers were incorporated during preparation of the TCRbeta library. TCRdb used MiXCR to reprocess the PCR reads, holding one entry per CDR3 protein. The sample lists 73,000 or so distinct CDR3 sequences, roughly 4.5% seen once, with around 18% in the top ten. The material sequenced was PBMCs, mostly from graft donor cells, taken 180 days after TCRalphabeta/CD19-depleted stem cell transplant. The source is a boy younger than two who had a stem cell transplant for acute myeloid leukemia, so the T cells may come from the graft donor.

This clonotype appeared many times. The chain employs TRBV7-2 and TRBJ2-4, with a tentative D call TRBD1 (6 bases). CDR1 SGHTA and CDR2 FQGNSA come from the germline V gene. The CDR3 is made up of 15 amino acids. V dropped 2 bases and J dropped 4 bases, with 12 bases sitting between them. The CDR3: CASSLRQDSKNIQYF. In DNA form, the CDR3 reads TGTGCCAGCAGCTTAAGGCAGGACAGTAAAAACATTCAGTACTTC.

This clonotype was detected ten times or more. This chain uses TRBV20-1 with TRBJ2-7, with D uncertain. CDR1 is DFQATT, CDR2 SNEGSKA, per germline (reference sequence). The CDR3 consists of 10 residues. Trimming shortened V by 7 bases and J by 6 bases, and 10 bases separated the two germline ends. CDR3 protein: CSVSSLEQYV. The DNA for the CDR3 is TGCAGTGTTAGTAGCCTCGAGCAGTACGTC.

This clonotype rates as medium-sized. The DNA for the CDR3 is TGTGCCAGTGGCAGGGGAGGCCATGAGCAGTTCTTC. This codes for CASGRGGHEQFF. This chain joins TRBV19 and TRBJ2-1, with D perhaps assigned TRBD1 or TRBD2 (6 bases each). Trimming left V 8 bases short and J 8 bases short, with 13 bases between. This CDR3 spans 12 amino acids. The germline gives CDR1 LNHDA, CDR2 SQIVND (reference sequence).

This clonotype has ten or more counts. The chain has TRBV7-2 and TRBJ2-3; possibly TRBD2 for D (6 bases). The CDR3 is 17 residues long. V was pared by 3 bases and J by 6 bases, with 22 bases between. Germline V lookup: CDR1 SGHTA, CDR2 FQGNSA. The CDR3 sequence is CASSLAGRTIRKDTQYF. The CDR3 bases are TGTGCCAGCAGCTTGGCGGGGAGGACCATCAGGAAGGATACGCAGTATTTT.

The gene calls are TRBV2 and TRBJ2-5; D remains unclear. The CDR3 spans 11 residues. The V end lost 7 bases, the J end lost 5 bases, and 8 bases lay between the germline ends. Germline values: CDR1 SNHLY, CDR2 FYNNEI. CDR3 bases: TGTGCCAGCATGAAGGTGGAGACCCAGTACTTC. It codes for CASMKVETQYF. Looking up the rest from reference TRBV2 and TRBJ2-5 gives the full variable domain: EPEVTQTPSHQVTQMGQEVILRCVPISNHLYFYWYRQILGQKVEFLVSFYNNEISEKSEIFDDQFSVERPDGSNFTLKIRSTKLEDSAMYFCASMKVETQYFGPGTRLLVL.

This clonotype was observed at least ten times. V gene TRBV3-1 combines with J gene TRBJ2-4; 7 bases line up with TRBD1. Germline V gene data show CDR1 as LGHDT and CDR2 as YNNKEL (reference sequence). The CDR3 runs 13 residues. V shed 4 bases and J 7 bases; nucleotides not matched to a gene: 4. The CDR3 coding sequence is TGTGCCAGCAGCCGCACAGGGGTGAACATTCAGTACTTC. Residues: CASSRTGVNIQYF. The variable domain in full, with the rest retrieved from reference TRBV3-1 and TRBJ2-4, is DTAVSQTPKYLVTQMGNDKSIKCEQNLGHDTMYWYKQDSKKFLKIMFSYNNKELIINETVPNRFSPKSPDKAHLNLHINSLELGDSAVYFCASSRTGVNIQYFGAGTRLSVL.

In its sample, this clonotype was seen many times. The chain recombines TRBV20-1 with TRBJ2-5, with 7 positions matching TRBD2. The CDR3 covers 14 residues. The germline V gene has CDR1 DFQATT and CDR2 SNEGSKA (reference sequence). Trimming cost V 4 bases and J 3 bases; bases outside gene matches: 8. CDR3 DNA: TGCAGTGCTACTTCCGACGGGAGGAAAGAGACCCAGTACTTC. Its translation is CSATSDGRKETQYF.

This clonotype showed up many times. The chain carries TRBV11-3 and TRBJ1-4, with TRBD1 matching over 9 bases. This CDR3 has 16 residues. Germline assignment: CDR1 SGHNT and CDR2 YENEEA. V dropped 4 bases and J dropped 7; count of bases not matched to a gene: 10. CDR3 in amino acids: CASSSGTGRRFEKLFF. The CDR3 nucleotides read TGTGCCAGCAGCTCCGGGACAGGGAGGAGATTTGAAAAACTGTTTTTT.

Many counts were recorded for this clonotype. This chain links TRBV7-9 with TRBJ2-2, with D possibly being TRBD1 (6 bases). Germline V gene lookup returns CDR1 SEHNR and CDR2 FQNEAQ (reference sequence). The V end lost 1 base, the J end lost 7 bases, and 13 bases lay between the germline ends. This CDR3 region has 15 residues. CDR3 in DNA: TGTGCCAGCAGCTTAGTTGCGCAGGGGATCGGGGAGCTGTTTTTT. It codes for CASSLVAQGIGELFF.

This clonotype was observed many times. The chain couples TRBV11-1 to TRBJ1-2; 7 bases agree with TRBD1. Per the germline V gene, CDR1 is SGHAT and CDR2 is FQDESV (reference sequence). The CDR3 contains 21 residues. V trimming: 5 bases; J trimming: 1 base; junction bases outside the gene matches: 25. The CDR3 loop is CASSQPSIGTTRQGGNYGYTF. CDR3 bases: TGTGCCAGCAGCCAACCCTCAATCGGGACAACCAGACAGGGAGGTAACTATGGCTACACCTTC.

Judged by abundance, this clonotype is medium-sized (0.01 to 0.1%). The chain is built from TRBV6-5 and TRBJ2-7; weak D call: TRBD1 (5 bases). The CDR3 totals 14 residues. Trimming removed 0 bases at V and 5 bases at J, with 11 bases between. From germline, CDR1 is MNHEY and CDR2 SVGAGI. CDR3 in DNA: TGTGCCAGCAGTTACTCGGACATCCACAACGAGCAGTACTTC. Translating gives CASSYSDIHNEQYF.